The entry that follows covers one T cell receptor beta chain sequence. This CDR3 region has 14 residues. CDR1 is GTSNPN, CDR2 SVGIG, per germline (reference sequence). Trimming took 3 bases from V and 0 from J, leaving 11 bases between them. This specimen belongs to a study of blood T cell repertoires in COVID-19. Study overall: COVID-19 samples collected from the United States, Italy and Spain covered acute and convalescent phases.

TCRdb keeps only in-frame clones here, not all; method: immunoSEQ multiplex PCR. The data hold roughly 65,000 clones, with about 92% observed a single time. The sample taken for sequencing was peripheral blood. V and J are TRBV30 and TRBJ1-1; D remains ambiguous. The origin of this receptor is a man aged 60-69 years with acute or convalescent COVID-19. The CDR3: CAWRTERLNTEAFF. DNA of the CDR3: TGTGCCTGGAGAACTGAACGGTTGAACACTGAAGCTTTCTTT. Based on the CDR3 plus reference TRBV30 and TRBJ1-1, the full variable domain is SQTIHQWPATLVQPVGSPLSLECTVEGTSNPNLYWYRQAAGRGLQLLFYSVGIGQISSEVPQNLSASRPQDRQFILSSKKLLLSDSGFYLCAWRTERLNTEAFFGQGTRLTVV.